This T cell receptor beta chain was recorded in a study of T cell repertoires in cytomegalovirus infection. Across the whole study: It can be stated that public TCR beta signatures indicated CMV infection as well as a matching HLA type.

For this clonotype: A read error may produce the germline difference seen at one junction end.

CDR3 length: 15 residues. Germline-derived CDR1 and CDR2 are LGHDT and YNNKEL (reference sequence). MiXCR was run by TCRdb on the reads, yielding one entry per CDR3 protein. This sample has a few hundred thousand distinct CDR3 sequences, with roughly an eighth found just once. The rearrangement joins TRBV3-1 to TRBJ2-4, with D perhaps assigned TRBD1 or TRBD2 (5 bases each). The TCR originated in a human donor in good health (CMV status not recorded). Some clones in this sample may be carry-over from other donors' samples. Specimen: PBMCs. CDR3 coding DNA: TGTGCCAGCAGCCCGGGGACCGCAGCCAGAAACATTCAGTACTTC. It specifies CASSPGTAARNIQYF.